This entry lists 21 T cell receptor beta chains sequenced from one sample in a study of blood T cell repertoires in COVID-19. This table comes from immunoSEQ multiplex PCR, and its TCRdb copy is limited to in-frame clones, with some not included. The table includes roughly 330,000 clones, about 89% detected once. Sequenced sample: PBMCs or T cells enriched from blood (not recorded which). These receptors all stem from a woman aged 25 to 39 who had recovered from COVID-19.

V usage is TRBV5-4 and J usage is TRBJ1-3; 7 nucleotides agree with TRBD1. From germline, CDR1 is SGHNT and CDR2 YYREEE (reference sequence). V trimming: 4 bases; J trimming: 2 bases; junction bases outside the gene matches: 3. CDR3 size: 14 residues. Written as DNA, the CDR3 is TGTGCCAGCAGCCCCACAGGGGCTGGAAACACCATATATTTT. This gives the protein CASSPTGAGNTIYF.

The rearrangement uses TRBV6-5 and TRBJ2-3, with D maybe TRBD1 (5 bases). Germline V gene data show CDR1 as MNHEY and CDR2 as SVGAGI. This CDR3 spans 11 amino acids. V lost 7 bases to trimming and J lost 7 bases, with 9 bases between them. The CDR3 DNA follows: TGTGCCAGCACCCACAGGTATACGCAGTATTTT. Encoded protein: CASTHRYTQYF.

The V gene is TRBV24-1, the J gene TRBJ2-7, with TRBD1 matching 7 bases. CDR1 and CDR2 (germline): KGHDR, SFDVKD. Unmatched junction bases numbered 6, after V lost 6 bases and J lost 5 bases. CDR3 length equals 13 residues. The CDR3 DNA reads TGTGCCACCAGTCGACAGGGTACCCACGAGCAGTACTTC. Encoded protein: CATSRQGTHEQYF.

The chain uses TRBV5-1 and TRBJ1-1, with D uncertain. CDR1 is SGHRS and CDR2 is YFSETQ in the germline V gene. The CDR3 consists of 16 residues. With 1 base removed from V and 0 bases from J, the gap between germline ends came to 13 bases. The CDR3 protein is CASSLNAGDMNTEAFF. In DNA form, the CDR3 reads TGCGCCAGCAGCTTGAACGCCGGGGATATGAACACTGAAGCTTTCTTT.

Comments on this clone: Other DNA sequences in the sample encode the same CDR3. The genes are TRBV7-2 and TRBJ1-2; 10 bases line up with TRBD1. CDR3 length: 13 residues. Trimming at V came to 5 bases and at J to 5 bases, leaving 2 bases not matched to a gene. Germline V gives CDR1 SGHTA, CDR2 FQGNSA. CDR3 in amino acids: CASSAGQGYGYTF. The CDR3 bases are TGTGCCAGCAGCGCGGGACAGGGGTATGGCTACACCTTC. Full variable domain (outside the CDR3, taken from reference TRBV7-2 and TRBJ1-2): GAGVSQSPSNKVTEKGKDVELRCDPISGHTALYWYRQSLGQGLEFLIYFQGNSAPDKSGLPSDRFSAERTGGSVSTLTIQRTQQEDSAVYLCASSAGQGYGYTFGSGTRLTVV.

The V and J genes are TRBV24-1 and TRBJ2-1; 9 bases map to TRBD2. Germline V gene lookup returns CDR1 KGHDR and CDR2 SFDVKD. V trimming: 0 bases; J trimming: 7 bases; junction bases outside the gene matches: 6. CDR3 length: 16 amino acids. In DNA form, the CDR3 reads TGTGCCACCAGTGATTTGTCGGCCAGCGGGGGGAATGAGCAGTTCTTC. It translates to CATSDLSASGGNEQFF.

V usage is TRBV5-6 and J usage is TRBJ1-4; D remains ambiguous. Between the trimmed V and J ends, which lost 1 base and 8 bases, there was a span of 12 bases. The CDR3 extends over 14 amino acids. CDR1 and CDR2 (germline): SGHDT, YYEEEE. The CDR3 sequence: CASSLSGSQEKLFF. The DNA of the CDR3 is TGTGCCAGCAGCTTGTCAGGTTCTCAGGAAAAACTGTTTTTT.

CDR3 sequence reads: CASTRGYYEQYF. CDR3 in DNA: TGTGCCAGCACCCGGGGGTACTACGAGCAGTACTTC. V is TRBV28 and J is TRBJ2-7, with D maybe TRBD2 (6 bases). Per germline, CDR1 MDHEN and CDR2 SYDVKM. V shed 7 bases and J shed 3 bases, with 10 bases lying between them. The CDR3 loop spans 12 amino acids.

This chain connects TRBV7-9 to TRBJ2-3; 9 bases are shared with TRBD1. The germline CDR1 and CDR2 sequences are SEHNR and FQNEAQ (reference sequence). CDR3 length equals 14 residues. The ends lost 5 bases at V and 4 bases at J; junction bases unmatched: 4. The CDR3 protein is CASSRQGEADTQYF. Written as DNA, the CDR3 is TGTGCCAGCAGCAGACAGGGGGAGGCAGATACGCAGTATTTT. Supplemented by reference TRBV7-9 and TRBJ2-3, the full variable domain reads DTGVSQNPRHKITKRGQNVTFRCDPISEHNRLYWYRQTLGQGPEFLTYFQNEAQLEKSRLLSDRFSAERPKGSFSTLEIQRTEQGDSAMYLCASSRQGEADTQYFGPGTRLTVL.

The chain is built from TRBV28 and TRBJ1-5; 8 nucleotides match TRBD1. Germline lookup yields CDR1 MDHEN and CDR2 SYDVKM. The CDR3 runs 14 residues. The V gene end was trimmed by 7 bases and the J gene end by 7 bases; junction bases not matched to a gene: 9. The CDR3 sequence: CASKAGGGPQPQHF. CDR3 coding DNA: TGTGCCAGCAAGGCAGGGGGCGGACCCCAGCCCCAGCATTTT.

There are a few counts of this clone. This chain links TRBV10-3 with TRBJ1-4; 10 bases agree with TRBD1. CDR1 and CDR2 (germline): ENHRY, SYGVKD. The V gene end was trimmed by 7 bases and the J gene end by 7 bases; junction bases not matched to a gene: 3. The CDR3 is made up of 13 amino acids. This chain's CDR3 is CAITGDRGEKLFF. The CDR3 region has the DNA TGTGCCATCACCGGGGACAGGGGTGAAAAACTGTTTTTT.

The V call is TRBV24-1, the J call TRBJ1-5; D perhaps matches TRBD1 (6 bases). Germline CDR1 KGHDR, CDR2 SFDVKD. Between the trimmed V and J ends, which lost 9 bases and 9 bases, there was a span of 17 bases. This CDR3 is built from 13 residues. In DNA, the CDR3 is TGTGCCACCCCCCCAGGGGCGCAATCGCCCCAGCATTTT. This gives the protein CATPPGAQSPQHF.

This clone was observed a single time. J is TRBJ2-7 and V is TRBV20-1; D perhaps matches TRBD1 (6 bases). The CDR3 loop spans 11 amino acids. Trimming left V 6 bases short and J 12 bases short, with 18 bases between. Per germline, CDR1 DFQATT and CDR2 SNEGSKA (reference sequence). The CDR3 reads CSATLRDKMYF. The CDR3 coding sequence is TGCAGTGCCACACTCCGGGACAAAATGTACTTC.

V and J are TRBV5-1 and TRBJ2-5; tentatively, D is TRBD1 (6 bases). CDR1 SGHRS and CDR2 YFSETQ come from the germline V gene. Trimming left V 4 bases short and J 0 bases short, with 13 bases between. This CDR3 spans 15 amino acids. The CDR3 DNA sequence: TGCGCCAGCAGCGTGACAGGCGTCAACCAAGAGACCCAGTACTTC. It yields the protein CASSVTGVNQETQYF.

This chain joins TRBV4-3 and TRBJ2-7, with D perhaps TRBD2 (6 bases). The CDR3 length is 15 residues. V lost 0 bases to trimming and J lost 1 base, with 10 bases between them. Germline CDR1 reads LGHNA; CDR2 reads YSLEER. The CDR3 DNA reads TGCGCCAGCAGCCAAGAAGCTAGCGCTTCCTACGAGCAGTACTTC. It encodes CASSQEASASYEQYF.

The rearrangement uses TRBV19 and TRBJ1-4; TRBD1 matches 8 bases. The V gene end was trimmed by 5 bases and the J gene end by 8 bases; junction bases not matched to a gene: 10. The V gene's germline CDR1 is LNHDA and CDR2 SQIVND (reference sequence). CDR3 length equals 15 residues. CDR3 nucleotide sequence: TGTGCCAGTAGTCCGACGACAGGGGTTGGAGAAAAACTGTTTTTT. Its protein is CASSPTTGVGEKLFF.

The chain joins TRBV12-3 or TRBV12-4 to TRBJ1-1; no clear D. The germline V and J ends were trimmed by 6 bases and 1 base, with 9 bases remaining between them. This CDR3 contains 13 residues. The CDR3 sequence is CASSAGTNTEAFF. In DNA, the CDR3 is TGTGCCAGCAGCGCGGGTACGAACACTGAAGCTTTCTTT.

The gene calls are TRBV9 and TRBJ1-6; no reliable D call. The CDR3 consists of 14 residues. V lost 4 bases, J lost 6 bases, and 11 bases lay in between. Germline loops: CDR1 SGDLS, CDR2 YYNGEE. This CDR3 is CASSPWEGNSPLHF. CDR3 DNA sequence: TGTGCCAGCAGCCCATGGGAGGGTAATTCACCCCTCCACTTT. The complete variable domain, with remaining parts taken from reference TRBV9 and TRBJ1-6, reads DSGVTQTPKHLITATGQRVTLRCSPRSGDLSVYWYQQSLDQGLQFLIQYYNGEERAKGNILERFSAQQFPDLHSELNLSSLELGDSALYFCASSPWEGNSPLHFGNGTRLTVT.

The chain employs TRBV9 and TRBJ2-1, with D possibly TRBD1 on 6 matching bases. Germline V CDR1 and CDR2: SGDLS, YYNGEE. The CDR3 has 15 amino acids. Trimming took off 0 bases at V and 3 bases at J, with 10 bases between the two ends. Here the CDR3 DNA reads TGTGCCAGCAGCGTAGAGTCAGGGGACTACAATGAGCAGTTCTTC. Protein product: CASSVESGDYNEQFF.

In its sample, this clone was seen once. The CDR3 sequence is CASSPYGGAFDNEQFF. The CDR3, as DNA: TGTGCCAGCAGCCCGTACGGGGGGGCCTTCGACAATGAGCAGTTCTTC. This chain uses TRBV11-1 with TRBJ2-1; 8 nucleotides line up with TRBD2. CDR3 size: 16 residues. Germline V gives CDR1 SGHAT, CDR2 FQDESV (reference sequence). Trimming removed 5 bases from V and 5 bases from J; junction bases left unmatched: 11. Supplemented by reference TRBV11-1 and TRBJ2-1, the full variable domain reads EAEVAQSPRYKITEKSQAVAFWCDPISGHATLYWYRQILGQGPELLVQFQDESVVDDSQLPKDRFSAERLKGVDSTLKIQPAELGDSAMYLCASSPYGGAFDNEQFFGPGTRLTVL.

V usage is TRBV24-1 and J usage is TRBJ1-2; possibly TRBD1 for D (5 bases). This CDR3 has 14 residues. The V end was cut by 3 bases, the J end by 5 bases, with 12 bases between. CDR1 is KGHDR, CDR2 SFDVKD, per germline. CDR3 loop: CATSDATAGYGYTF. The CDR3 region has the DNA TGTGCCACCAGTGATGCGACAGCCGGGTATGGCTACACCTTC.